The 24 T cell receptor beta chains reported below all come from one sample, sequenced in a study of tumor-infiltrating lymphocytes in glioblastoma multiforme. TCRB libraries came from RNA via three nested multiplex PCR rounds. TCRdb re-analysed the multiplex PCR reads in MiXCR, keeping a single row per CDR3 protein. The profile shows about 15,000 distinct CDR3 sequences, more than 65% of them singletons. Sample: brain tumor tissue. The source is a male donor with glioblastoma.

This sequence joins TRBV6-5 and TRBJ1-3, with D hard to call. This CDR3 is 11 amino acids long. Germline V CDR1 and CDR2: MNHEY, SVGAGI. Deletions cut 5 bases from V and 4 bases from J, with 3 bases between. The CDR3 is CASSRGNTIYF. DNA for the CDR3: TGTGCCAGCAGTCGGGGAAACACCATATATTTT.

This clonotype has only a few counts. A read error may account for a junction end that differs from germline. The chain combines TRBV11-3 with TRBJ2-3; D is possibly TRBD1 or TRBD2 (5 bases each). CDR1 SGHNT and CDR2 YENEEA come from the germline V gene. The CDR3 contains 14 residues. The CDR3 coding sequence is TGTACCAGCAGCTGGGGACGGGCCACAGATACGCAGTATTTT. Protein sequence: CTSSWGRATDTQYF.

The genes are TRBV7-9 and TRBJ2-1; 9 bases fit TRBD1. TRBJ2-7 explains the end of the DNA better; the J call may be wrong. The germline gives CDR1 SEHNR, CDR2 FQNEAQ (reference sequence). This CDR3 region has 14 residues. The CDR3 loop reads CASSVTGGSDEQYF. CDR3 nucleotides: TGTGCCAGCAGCGTGACAGGGGGAAGCGACGAGCAGTACTTC.

This clonotype was recorded once. The J gene is TRBJ2-1, the V gene TRBV29-1; 7 positions match TRBD2. The CDR3 sequence is 15 residues long. Trimming at V came to 8 bases and at J to 6 bases, leaving 16 bases not matched to a gene. Germline values: CDR1 SQVTM, CDR2 ANQGSEA. The CDR3 spells CSSKEEAGYFNEQFF. CDR3 coding DNA: TGCAGCTCTAAAGAGGAAGCGGGGTACTTCAATGAGCAGTTCTTC.

Concerning this clonotype itself: Relative to the germline gene, one junction end is altered; a read error may explain this. The chain uses TRBV11-2 and TRBJ2-4; D unclear. Germline V gives CDR1 SGHAT, CDR2 FQNNGV. The CDR3 length is 15 residues. The CDR3 region is CAGSLERAAKNIQYF. CDR3 sequence (DNA): TGTGCCGGCAGCTTAGAACGGGCGGCCAAAAACATTCAGTACTTC.

The rearrangement joins TRBV20-1 to TRBJ2-3; D is undetermined. Trimming stripped 1 base from V and 2 bases from J, with 10 bases between. Germline assignment: CDR1 DFQATT and CDR2 SNEGSKA (reference sequence). The CDR3 runs to 14 residues. The CDR3 here is CSARVTRFTDTQYF. CDR3 DNA: TGCAGTGCTAGAGTTACGAGATTCACAGATACGCAGTATTTT.

This sequence joins TRBV20-1 and TRBJ2-3, with 8 bases lining up with TRBD1. Germline loops: CDR1 DFQATT, CDR2 SNEGSKA (reference sequence). The CDR3 is 15 amino acids. J was trimmed by 7 bases and V by 6 bases; bases with no gene match: 15. The CDR3 sequence: CSAIRTGTALNTQYF. In DNA form, the CDR3 reads TGCAGTGCCATTCGGACAGGGACGGCCCTTAATACGCAGTATTTT.

The chain employs TRBV11-2 and TRBJ2-5; D not resolved. CDR1 and CDR2 (germline): SGHAT, FQNNGV. V was clipped by 0 bases and J by 2 bases, with 7 bases between them. CDR3 length: 14 amino acids. The CDR3 DNA reads TGTGCCAGCAGCTTAGATCACGTACAAGAGACCCAGTACTTC. Translating it yields CASSLDHVQETQYF. Drawing the rest from reference TRBV11-2 and TRBJ2-5, the complete variable domain is EAGVAQSPRYKIIEKRQSVAFWCNPISGHATLYWYQQILGQGPKLLIQFQNNGVVDDSQLPKDRFSAERLKGVDSTLKIQPAKLEDSAVYLCASSLDHVQETQYFGPGTRLLVL.

The CDR3 sequence: CASSLSPRDISGNTIYF. DNA for the CDR3: TGTGCCAGCAGTTTATCCCCTAGGGATATCTCTGGAAACACCATATATTTT. The rearrangement uses TRBV12-3 or TRBV12-4 and TRBJ1-3; unclear D gene. This CDR3 contains 17 residues. Trimming took off 2 bases at V and 0 bases at J, with 14 bases between the two ends.

The rearrangement links TRBV11-2 to TRBJ2-7; 7 nucleotides align to TRBD2. The germline CDR1 and CDR2 sequences are SGHAT and FQNNGV. The CDR3 has 14 amino acids. Unmatched junction bases numbered 5, after V lost 1 base and J lost 5 bases. The CDR3 bases are TGTGCCAGCAGCTTAGCGGGGACTATCGACGAGCAGTACTTC. Amino acids: CASSLAGTIDEQYF.

J is TRBJ2-1 and V is TRBV11-2; D is perhaps TRBD2 (6 bases). Germline values: CDR1 SGHAT, CDR2 FQNNGV. The V end lost 1 base, the J end lost 5 bases, and 15 bases lay between the germline ends. The CDR3 length is 16 residues. As DNA, the CDR3 is TGTGCCAGCAGCTTAGGCGGGAATTATGTCCACAATGAGCAGTTCTTC. As protein: CASSLGGNYVHNEQFF.

In regard to this clonotype: The germline gene is not matched at one end of the junction; a read error may be the cause. The rearrangement joins TRBV5-5 to TRBJ2-3; 9 bases map to TRBD1. The CDR3 has 16 amino acids. Germline V gene data show CDR1 as SGHKS and CDR2 as YYEKEE (reference sequence). CDR3 sequence reads: CARSFRQGDSTDTQYF. The CDR3 DNA reads TGTGCCAGAAGCTTCCGACAGGGGGATAGCACAGATACGCAGTATTTT.

This sequence joins TRBV20-1 and TRBJ2-5; D unresolved. Germline V gives CDR1 DFQATT, CDR2 SNEGSKA (reference sequence). Between the trimmed V and J ends, which lost 0 bases and 5 bases, there was a span of 7 bases. This CDR3 contains 12 residues. CDR3 coding DNA: TGCAGTGCTAGAGAAAACAAGGAGACCCAGTACTTC. Translating it yields CSARENKETQYF.

CDR3 residues: CASSYREYTEAFF. The CDR3 coding sequence is TGTGCCAGCAGTTACAGGGAGTACACTGAAGCTTTCTTT. The chain recombines TRBV6-5 with TRBJ1-1; no definite D call. Germline CDR1 reads MNHEY; CDR2 reads SVGAGI. Trimming pared 2 bases from V and 3 bases from J, leaving 7 bases between. The CDR3 is made up of 13 amino acids.

Concerning this clonotype: Here the CDR3 omits its conserved ending phenylalanine or tryptophan, so a read error is the likely source. The chain joins TRBV6-5 to TRBJ2-3; D call uncertain. Per germline, CDR1 MNHEY and CDR2 SVGAGI. The length of the CDR3 is 13 residues. V lost 8 bases to trimming and J lost 5 bases, with 14 bases between them. CDR3 loop: CASCQVTGDTQYL. The DNA for the CDR3 is TGTGCCAGCTGCCAAGTTACGGGAGATACGCAGTATCTT.

About this clonotype: The CDR3 does not end in the conserved phenylalanine or tryptophan, so this is likely a read error. The DNA is left out, because the CDR3 cannot be placed on it with certainty; the CDR3 is given as TCRdb lists it. This chain links TRBV7-9 with TRBJ2-1; TRBD1 reflects the table's D call only, with no check against the DNA. The CDR3 spans 12 amino acids, including both terminal residues. Germline lookup yields CDR1 SEHNR and CDR2 FQNEAQ (reference sequence). The CDR3 sequence is CASTAGDRVSFL.

This clonotype was detected a few times. Germline and junction disagree at one end, which may indicate a read error. The rearrangement joins TRBV29-1 to TRBJ2-7, with TRBD2 matching 9 bases. CDR1 and CDR2 (germline): SQVTM, ANQGSEA. The CDR3 contains 15 residues. Written as DNA, the CDR3 is TGCAGCGTTGAATTAGGGATTAGCGGGAGCGACGAGCGGTACTTC. It translates to CSVELGISGSDERYF.

By its share, this clonotype is medium-sized. This CDR3 reads CASSYHPSGRVTDTQYF. The CDR3 coding sequence is TGTGCCAGCAGTTACCACCCTAGCGGGAGGGTCACAGATACGCAGTATTTT. The rearrangement joins TRBV6-6 to TRBJ2-3, with 12 bases that match TRBD2. The V and J ends lost 2 bases and 2 bases, in that order; junction bases with no gene match: 5. The germline V gene encodes CDR1 MNHNY and CDR2 SVGAGI (reference sequence). The CDR3 contains 17 residues.

The chain has TRBV11-2 and TRBJ1-2; 8 bases agree with TRBD1. Germline V gene data show CDR1 as SGHAT and CDR2 as FQNNGV. The CDR3 length is 12 residues. Trimming took 6 bases from V and 6 from J; bases not matched to a gene: 3. The CDR3 coding sequence is TGTGCCAGCAGGGAACAGGGGGATGGCTACACCTTC. Its protein is CASREQGDGYTF.

This chain joins TRBV11-2 and TRBJ2-1, with D tentatively TRBD2 (6 bases). Trimming took off 5 bases at V and 1 base at J, with 21 bases between the two ends. Germline CDR1 and CDR2: SGHAT and FQNNGV. This CDR3 has 18 amino acids. This CDR3 reads CASSLVSGGKVSYNEQFF. DNA for the CDR3: TGTGCCAGCAGCCTGGTTTCTGGCGGGAAGGTTTCCTACAATGAGCAGTTCTTC.

As to this clonotype: An end of the junction differs from the germline gene, which may be a read error. This rearrangement joins TRBV5-5 to TRBJ2-5; the D call may be TRBD1 or TRBD2 (5 bases each). Germline lookup yields CDR1 SGHKS and CDR2 YYEKEE (reference sequence). This CDR3 has 12 residues. CDR3 amino acids: CASSMRGETQYF. The CDR3 coding sequence is TGTGCCAGCAGCATGAGGGGCGAGACTCAGTACTTC.

This clonotype was recorded at least ten times. This may be a read error: a much more frequent sequence differs by one nucleotide. The V call is TRBV30, the J call TRBJ1-5; D is unresolved. Germline V gene data show CDR1 as GTSNPN and CDR2 as SVGIG (reference sequence). The CDR3 consists of 12 residues. CDR3 coding DNA: TGTGCCTGGAGTGTGGGTAATCAGCCCCGGCATTTT. This encodes CAWSVGNQPRHF.

About this clonotype itself: This CDR3 is missing its conserved last phenylalanine or tryptophan, likely due to a read error. The chain joins TRBV4-1 to TRBJ2-7, with D possibly called TRBD1 or TRBD2 (5 bases each). The CDR3 covers 16 residues. The germline V gene has CDR1 MGHRA and CDR2 YSYEKL. For the CDR3, the DNA is TGCGCCAGCAGTCAAGTTGCGGTTAGAGGGGCCTACGAGCAGTACTGC. Translated, it gives CASSQVAVRGAYEQYC.

V is TRBV20-1 and J is TRBJ2-3; D not certain. The V end lost 1 base, the J end lost 2 bases, and 7 bases lay between the germline ends. Germline-derived CDR1 and CDR2 are DFQATT and SNEGSKA (reference sequence). This CDR3 has 13 amino acids. CDR3 sequence reads: CSARVGFTDTQYF. CDR3 DNA sequence: TGCAGTGCTAGAGTAGGGTTCACAGATACGCAGTATTTT.